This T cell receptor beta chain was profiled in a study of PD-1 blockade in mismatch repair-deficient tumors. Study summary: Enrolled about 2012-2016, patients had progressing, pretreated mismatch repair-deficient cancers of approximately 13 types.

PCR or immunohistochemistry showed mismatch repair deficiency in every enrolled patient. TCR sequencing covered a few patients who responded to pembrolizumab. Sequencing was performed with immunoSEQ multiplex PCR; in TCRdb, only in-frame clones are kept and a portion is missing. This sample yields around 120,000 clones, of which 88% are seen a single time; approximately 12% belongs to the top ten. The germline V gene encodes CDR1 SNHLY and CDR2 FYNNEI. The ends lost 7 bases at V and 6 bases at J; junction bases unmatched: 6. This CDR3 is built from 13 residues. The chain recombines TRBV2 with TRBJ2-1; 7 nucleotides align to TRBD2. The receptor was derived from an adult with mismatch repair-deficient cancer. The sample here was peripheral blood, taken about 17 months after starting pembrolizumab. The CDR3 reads CASTGGRGNEQFF. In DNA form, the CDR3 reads TGTGCCAGCACTGGCGGGAGAGGCAATGAGCAGTTCTTC.